This TCR beta chain was sequenced for a study of post-analysis software for immune sequencing data (dated by TCRdb to between 2015 and 2016). At the level of the whole study: Relapsing-remitting, secondary progressive and progressive-relapsing multiple sclerosis were recorded as disease courses, and subtype annotation was lacking for some patients. The multiple sclerosis patient repertoires were compared with about a dozen previously published healthy control repertoires from donors aged 6 to 25 years. A subset of samples was prepared in parallel using single-end sample barcoding, then pooled and co-amplified after Illumina adapter ligation. Summary of the overall study and its limitations: Normalized Chao1 diversity was significantly lower in multiple sclerosis patients than controls, suggesting substantial peripheral T-cell clonal expansion. Patients showed significantly higher frequencies than controls for about five TRBV segments, among them TRBV5-6, TRBV5-1 and TRBV20-1. The control group was slightly older than the multiple sclerosis patient group. Direct clustering with F measure revealed strong co-clustering of samples prepared in the same batch, which led to a batch-effect correction.

Library method: PCR. Sequencing used an Illumina HiSeq 2500. To reduce PCR and sequencing biases, unique molecular identifiers were incorporated into the TCR beta cDNA libraries. Some 500,000 cDNA molecules were obtained for every 1 to 10 million input T cells, so each molecule roughly corresponded to one T cell. The patient libraries were prepared and sequenced using the same protocol as the earlier healthy control dataset. Samples belonging to the same batch were prepared together, multiplexed and sequenced on a shared HiSeq lane. Processing in the source paper ran as follows. MIGEC handled the raw barcoded reads, throwing out single-read molecular identifier groups before consensus assembly and CDR3 extraction. Clonotype tables were post-analysed with VDJtools, normalizing diversity by down-sampling all datasets to the smallest sample size. In repertoire overlap clustering, CDR3 amino acid sequences, but not nucleotide sequences, were matched to correct batch-related cross-sample contamination. In-frame beta chains were kept once TCRdb had trimmed the public reads at Q25 with fastp and called clones with MiXCR. Identical CDR3 protein sequences are pooled into one entry, listed with their most common genes and DNA. V and J calls and clone size were set by TCRdb, not the authors. This sample comprises about 800,000 distinct CDR3 sequences, 30% of them detected only once. The biggest ten clones account for under 0.7% of the sample.

This clonotype was found a few times. The clone's antigen remains unknown. No much larger clone exists at a distance of one base, and base qualities are not known. A distance of 18 bases separates the germline ends of V and J, which lose 8 bases and 1 base respectively. CDR1 and CDR2, per the germline V gene, are SGHRS and YFSETQ. The CDR3, from cysteine to phenylalanine, totals 15 residues. Only the CDR3 portion is preserved as DNA: 45 bases, with reading frame beginning at the first base. To demonstrate the VDJtools post-analysis software, TCR beta repertoires were profiled from the peripheral blood of over ten young patients with multiple sclerosis. Multiple sclerosis patients were children and adolescents aged roughly 6 to 16 years.

The clonotype comes from a girl aged 10-17 years with multiple sclerosis. This chain joins TRBV5-1 to TRBJ1-1; 5 matching bases give a weak D call of TRBD1. Sequencing was performed on blood. The nucleotides read TGCGCCAGTACCCCCGGGGGATCGAGGAACACTGAAGCTTTCTTT. Translated, this gives CASTPGGSRNTEAFF.